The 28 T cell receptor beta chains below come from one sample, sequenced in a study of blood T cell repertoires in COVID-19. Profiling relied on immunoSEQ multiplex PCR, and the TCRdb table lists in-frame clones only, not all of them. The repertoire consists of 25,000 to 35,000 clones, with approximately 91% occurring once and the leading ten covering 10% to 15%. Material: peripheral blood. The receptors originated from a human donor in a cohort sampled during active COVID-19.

In nucleotides, the CDR3 is TGCGCCAGCAGACAGGGTTGGAACACTGAAGCTTTCTTT. Translating gives CASRQGWNTEAFF. This chain uses TRBV5-1 with TRBJ1-1; the D gene is possibly TRBD1 (6 bases). The germline gives CDR1 SGHRS, CDR2 YFSETQ. The CDR3 spans 13 residues. The V and J ends lost 5 bases and 1 base respectively, with 9 bases between them.

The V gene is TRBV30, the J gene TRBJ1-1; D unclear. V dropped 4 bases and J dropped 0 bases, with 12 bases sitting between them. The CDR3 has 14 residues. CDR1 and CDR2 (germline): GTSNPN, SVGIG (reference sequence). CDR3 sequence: CAWTKRAVNTEAFF. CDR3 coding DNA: TGTGCCTGGACCAAGAGGGCGGTGAACACTGAAGCTTTCTTT.

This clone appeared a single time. CDR3: CASSYGGNEQFF. CDR3 in DNA: TGTGCCAGCAGTTACGGCGGCAATGAGCAGTTCTTC. This chain links TRBV6-6 with TRBJ2-1; D remains ambiguous. CDR1 and CDR2 from the germline V gene are MNHNY and SVGAGI (reference sequence). The CDR3 sequence is 12 residues long. V was shortened by 2 bases and J by 6 bases, with 5 bases between the two germline ends.

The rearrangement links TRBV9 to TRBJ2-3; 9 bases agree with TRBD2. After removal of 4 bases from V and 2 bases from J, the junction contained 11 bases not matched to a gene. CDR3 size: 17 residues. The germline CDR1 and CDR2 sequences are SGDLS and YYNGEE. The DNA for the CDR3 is TGTGCCAGCAGCACCGAGCGGACTAGCGCTTACACAGATACGCAGTATTTT. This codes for CASSTERTSAYTDTQYF.

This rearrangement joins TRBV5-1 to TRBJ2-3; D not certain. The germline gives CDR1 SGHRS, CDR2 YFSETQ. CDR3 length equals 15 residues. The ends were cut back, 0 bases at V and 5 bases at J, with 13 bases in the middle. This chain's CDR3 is CASSLAVRGKDTQYF. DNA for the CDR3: TGCGCCAGCAGCTTGGCAGTTCGAGGAAAAGATACGCAGTATTTT.

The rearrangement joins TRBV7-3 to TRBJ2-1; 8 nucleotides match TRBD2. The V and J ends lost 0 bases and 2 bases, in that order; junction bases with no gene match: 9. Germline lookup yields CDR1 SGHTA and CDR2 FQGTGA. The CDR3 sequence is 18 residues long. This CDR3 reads CASSLTPGLGAPYNEQFF. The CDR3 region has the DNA TGTGCCAGCAGCTTAACGCCGGGACTAGGGGCCCCCTACAATGAGCAGTTCTTC.

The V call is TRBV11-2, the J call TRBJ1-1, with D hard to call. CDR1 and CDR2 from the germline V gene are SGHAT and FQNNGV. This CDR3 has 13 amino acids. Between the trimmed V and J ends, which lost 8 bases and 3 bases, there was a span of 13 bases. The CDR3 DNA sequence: TGTGCCAGCGGCCCCCCGGGTGACACTGAAGCTTTCTTT. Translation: CASGPPGDTEAFF.

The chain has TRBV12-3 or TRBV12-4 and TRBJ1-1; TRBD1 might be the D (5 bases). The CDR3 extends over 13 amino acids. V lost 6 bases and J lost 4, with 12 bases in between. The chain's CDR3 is CASSSIGVTEAFF. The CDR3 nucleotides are TGTGCCAGCAGCTCCATAGGGGTCACTGAAGCTTTCTTT.

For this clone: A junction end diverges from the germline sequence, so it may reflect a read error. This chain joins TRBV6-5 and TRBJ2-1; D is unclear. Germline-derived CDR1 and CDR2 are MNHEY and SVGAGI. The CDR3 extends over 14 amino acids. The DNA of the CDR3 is TGTGTCAGCAGGCGGTCCAGCTCCTACAATGAGCAGTTCTTC. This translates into CVSRRSSSYNEQFF.

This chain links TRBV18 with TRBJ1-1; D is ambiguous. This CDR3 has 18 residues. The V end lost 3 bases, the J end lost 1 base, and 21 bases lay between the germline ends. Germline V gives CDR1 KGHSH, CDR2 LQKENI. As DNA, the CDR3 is TGTGCCAGCTCACCGGTTGGGCAGGCCGCCGGCGCGAACACTGAAGCTTTCTTT. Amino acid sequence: CASSPVGQAAGANTEAFF.

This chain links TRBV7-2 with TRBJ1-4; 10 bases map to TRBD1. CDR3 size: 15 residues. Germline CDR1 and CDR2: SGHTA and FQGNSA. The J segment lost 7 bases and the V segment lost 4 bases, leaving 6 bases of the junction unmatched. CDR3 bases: TGTGCCAGCAGCTCCCCGGGACAGGGGTTTGAAAAACTGTTTTTT. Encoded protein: CASSSPGQGFEKLFF.

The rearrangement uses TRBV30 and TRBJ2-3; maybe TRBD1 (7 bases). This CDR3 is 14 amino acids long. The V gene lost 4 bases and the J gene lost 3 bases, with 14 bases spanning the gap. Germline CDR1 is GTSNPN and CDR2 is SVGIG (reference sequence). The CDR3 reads CAWIRRGETDTQYF. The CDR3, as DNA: TGTGCCTGGATTCGCAGGGGGGAAACAGATACGCAGTATTTT.

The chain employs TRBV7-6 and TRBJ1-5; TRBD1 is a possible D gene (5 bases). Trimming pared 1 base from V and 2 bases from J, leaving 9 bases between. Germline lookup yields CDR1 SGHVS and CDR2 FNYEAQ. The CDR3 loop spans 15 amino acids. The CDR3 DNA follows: TGTGCCAGCAGCTTAGAGGGCAGGGGCAATCAGCCCCAGCATTTT. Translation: CASSLEGRGNQPQHF.

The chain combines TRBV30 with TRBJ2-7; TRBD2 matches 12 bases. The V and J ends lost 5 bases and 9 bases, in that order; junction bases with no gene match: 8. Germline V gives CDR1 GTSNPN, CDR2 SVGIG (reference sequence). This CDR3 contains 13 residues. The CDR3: CAWAGTSGLRQYF. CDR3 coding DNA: TGTGCCTGGGCTGGGACTAGCGGGTTAAGGCAGTACTTC.

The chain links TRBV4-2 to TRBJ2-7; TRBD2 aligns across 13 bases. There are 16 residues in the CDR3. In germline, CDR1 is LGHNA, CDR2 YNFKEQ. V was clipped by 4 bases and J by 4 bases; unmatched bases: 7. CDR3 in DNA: TGTGCCAGCAGCCTACTGGAGACTAGCGGGGGGTACGAGCAGTACTTC. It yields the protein CASSLLETSGGYEQYF.

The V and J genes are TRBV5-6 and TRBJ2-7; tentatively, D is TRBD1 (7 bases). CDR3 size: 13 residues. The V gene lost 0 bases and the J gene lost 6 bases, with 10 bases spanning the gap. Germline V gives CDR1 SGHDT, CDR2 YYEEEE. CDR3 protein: CASSLAQGGEQYF. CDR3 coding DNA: TGTGCCAGCAGCTTGGCCCAGGGGGGCGAGCAGTACTTC.

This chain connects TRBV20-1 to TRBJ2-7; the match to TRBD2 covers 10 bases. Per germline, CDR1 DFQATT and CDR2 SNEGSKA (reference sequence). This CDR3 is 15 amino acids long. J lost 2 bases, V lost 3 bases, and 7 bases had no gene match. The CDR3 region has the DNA TGCAGTGCTAGTTCGGGACTAGCGTTCACCTACGAGCAGTACTTC. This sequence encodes CSASSGLAFTYEQYF.

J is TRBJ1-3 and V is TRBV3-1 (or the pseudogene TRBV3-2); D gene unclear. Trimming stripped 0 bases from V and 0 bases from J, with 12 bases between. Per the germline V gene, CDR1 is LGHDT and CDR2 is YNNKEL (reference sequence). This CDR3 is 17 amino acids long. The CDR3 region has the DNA TGTGCCAGCAGCCAAGATCTGATAAGCGCCTCTGGAAACACCATATATTTT. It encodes CASSQDLISASGNTIYF.

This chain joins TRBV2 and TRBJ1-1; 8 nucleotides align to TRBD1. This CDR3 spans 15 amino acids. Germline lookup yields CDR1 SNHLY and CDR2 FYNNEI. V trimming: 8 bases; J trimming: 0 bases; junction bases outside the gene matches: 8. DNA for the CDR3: TGTGCCAGCTACGACAGGGGTCGAATGAACACTGAAGCTTTCTTT. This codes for CASYDRGRMNTEAFF. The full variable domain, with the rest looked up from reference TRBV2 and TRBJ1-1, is EPEVTQTPSHQVTQMGQEVILRCVPISNHLYFYWYRQILGQKVEFLVSFYNNEISEKSEIFDDQFSVERPDGSNFTLKIRSTKLEDSAMYFCASYDRGRMNTEAFFGQGTRLTVV.

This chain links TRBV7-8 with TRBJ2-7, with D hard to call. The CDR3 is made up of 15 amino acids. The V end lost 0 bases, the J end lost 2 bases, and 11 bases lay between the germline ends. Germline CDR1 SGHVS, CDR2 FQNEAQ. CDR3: CASSLATIAAYEQYF. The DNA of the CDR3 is TGTGCCAGCAGCTTAGCTACAATAGCCGCCTACGAGCAGTACTTC.

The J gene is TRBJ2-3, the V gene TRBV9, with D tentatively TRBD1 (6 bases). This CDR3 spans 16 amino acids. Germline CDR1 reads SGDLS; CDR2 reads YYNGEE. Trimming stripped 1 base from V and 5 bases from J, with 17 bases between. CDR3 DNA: TGTGCCAGCAGCGTAACTGGAACCTACAGGGAAGATACGCAGTATTTT. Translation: CASSVTGTYREDTQYF.

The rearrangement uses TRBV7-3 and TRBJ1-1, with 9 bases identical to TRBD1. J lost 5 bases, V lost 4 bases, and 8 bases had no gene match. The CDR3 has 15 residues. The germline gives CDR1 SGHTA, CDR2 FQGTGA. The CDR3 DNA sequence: TGTGCCAGCAGCTCCGCCGGGACAGGGAAGACTGAAGCTTTCTTT. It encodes CASSSAGTGKTEAFF.

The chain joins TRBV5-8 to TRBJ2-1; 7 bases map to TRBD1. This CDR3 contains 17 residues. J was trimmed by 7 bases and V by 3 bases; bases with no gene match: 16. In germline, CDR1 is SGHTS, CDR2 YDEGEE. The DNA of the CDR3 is TGTGCCAGCAGCTCCCATTCCGGGACAGAAATAGCGAATGAGCAGTTCTTC. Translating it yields CASSSHSGTEIANEQFF.

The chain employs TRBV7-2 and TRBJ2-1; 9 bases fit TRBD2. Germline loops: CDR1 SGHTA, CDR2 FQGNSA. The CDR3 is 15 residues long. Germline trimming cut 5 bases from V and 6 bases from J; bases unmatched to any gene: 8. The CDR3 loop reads CASSLSGRTVNEQFF. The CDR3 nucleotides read TGTGCCAGCAGCCTTAGCGGGAGAACGGTCAATGAGCAGTTCTTC.

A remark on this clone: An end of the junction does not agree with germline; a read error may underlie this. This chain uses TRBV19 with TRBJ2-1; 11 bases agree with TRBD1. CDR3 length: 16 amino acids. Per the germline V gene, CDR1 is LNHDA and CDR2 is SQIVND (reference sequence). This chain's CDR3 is CTSTLRTGGLGNEQFF. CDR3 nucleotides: TGTACCAGTACTTTACGGACAGGGGGCCTTGGCAATGAGCAGTTCTTC.

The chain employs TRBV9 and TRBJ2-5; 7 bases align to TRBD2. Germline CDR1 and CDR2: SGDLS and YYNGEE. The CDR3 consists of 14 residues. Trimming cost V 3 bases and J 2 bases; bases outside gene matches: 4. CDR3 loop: CASSAKGLQETQYF. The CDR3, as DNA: TGTGCCAGCAGCGCCAAGGGACTACAAGAGACCCAGTACTTC.

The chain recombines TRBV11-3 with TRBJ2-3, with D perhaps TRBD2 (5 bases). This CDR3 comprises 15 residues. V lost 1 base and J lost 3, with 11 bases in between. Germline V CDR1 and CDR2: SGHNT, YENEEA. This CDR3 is CASSLGGSGTDTQYF. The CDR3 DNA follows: TGTGCCAGCAGCTTAGGAGGGAGTGGAACAGATACGCAGTATTTT.

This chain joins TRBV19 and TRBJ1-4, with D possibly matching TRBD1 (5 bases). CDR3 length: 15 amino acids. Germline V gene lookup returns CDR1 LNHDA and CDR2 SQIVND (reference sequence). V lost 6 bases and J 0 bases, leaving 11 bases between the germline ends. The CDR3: CASRDTPATNEKLFF. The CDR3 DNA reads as TGTGCCAGTAGGGACACTCCCGCAACTAATGAAAAACTGTTTTTT.